Presented here are 9 T cell receptor beta chains from one specimen sequenced in a study of cytomegalovirus exposure and HLA in healthy donors. The primer mix had 60 Vbeta and 13 Jbeta primers. Sequencing was performed with immunoSEQ multiplex PCR; in TCRdb, only in-frame clones are kept and a portion is missing. Of around 150,000 clones listed, 70% to 90% are singletons. Material for sequencing was PBMCs. Receptors were obtained from a woman aged 18-30 years in good health and CMV-seronegative.

The rearrangement uses TRBV7-9 and TRBJ2-5; TRBD2 aligns across 11 bases. The CDR3 has 16 amino acids. Germline V gene sequence: CDR1 SEHNR, CDR2 FQNEAQ (reference sequence). The junction had 12 bases not matched to a gene; V was cut back by 5 bases and J by 7 bases. The CDR3 loop is CASSPKLAGVLGTQYF. The CDR3 DNA is TGTGCCAGCAGCCCTAAACTAGCGGGAGTTCTCGGGACCCAGTACTTC.

The chain links TRBV12-5 to TRBJ1-5; 9 nucleotides agree with TRBD1. This CDR3 spans 16 amino acids. CDR1 and CDR2 (germline): LGHNT, FRNRAP. V dropped 2 bases and J dropped 0; count of bases not matched to a gene: 2. DNA of the CDR3: TGTGCTAGTGGTTTGTGGGACAGGGATAGCAATCAGCCCCAGCATTTT. It yields the protein CASGLWDRDSNQPQHF.

The V and J genes are TRBV11-3 and TRBJ2-1; D not resolved. Looked up from germline, CDR1 is SGHNT and CDR2 is YENEEA. Trimming left V 6 bases short and J 6 bases short, with 15 bases between. The CDR3 is made up of 14 amino acids. DNA for the CDR3: TGTGCCAGCAGACGTGGAGTCGGAACCAATGAGCAGTTCTTC. Translated, it gives CASRRGVGTNEQFF.

The chain carries TRBV28 and TRBJ2-1, with 8 bases lining up with TRBD2. The germline V gene encodes CDR1 MDHEN and CDR2 SYDVKM. The V and J ends lost 2 bases and 12 bases, in that order; junction bases with no gene match: 9. The length of the CDR3 is 14 residues. The CDR3, as DNA: TGTGCCAGCAGTTTAGCGGGGGGTACAATGAGGCAGTTCTTC. Amino acid sequence: CASSLAGGTMRQFF.

The DNA for the CDR3 is TGTGCCGCCTCGGAGGGCGTTACGTACGAGCAGTACTTC. Its protein product is CAASEGVTYEQYF. This sequence joins TRBV30 and TRBJ2-7; possibly TRBD2 for D (6 bases). The CDR3 length is 13 residues. Germline loops: CDR1 GTSNPN, CDR2 SVGIG (reference sequence). V was clipped by 8 bases and J by 4 bases, with 18 bases between them.

The V and J genes are TRBV5-1 and TRBJ1-1; the match to TRBD1 covers 7 bases. Germline CDR1 reads SGHRS; CDR2 reads YFSETQ. J gave up 1 base and V 3 bases, and 6 bases lay outside the gene matches. The CDR3 is 15 amino acids. The CDR3 DNA is TGCGCCAGCAGCTCGGGGGGGACAGCGAACACTGAAGCTTTCTTT. Residues: CASSSGGTANTEAFF.

The chain uses TRBV5-4 and TRBJ1-2, with unresolved D. Trimming left V 5 bases short and J 2 bases short, with 10 bases between. CDR1 SGHNT and CDR2 YYREEE come from the germline V gene (reference sequence). The CDR3 is 13 residues long. CDR3 bases: TGTGCCAGCAGGATCTGGGCAAACTATGGCTACACCTTC. This encodes CASRIWANYGYTF.

This clone was found a few times. The chain uses TRBV6-5 and TRBJ2-5; possibly TRBD2 for D (5 bases). The length of the CDR3 is 15 residues. Germline lookup yields CDR1 MNHEY and CDR2 SVGAGI. Trimming stripped 5 bases from V and 5 bases from J, with 18 bases between. The CDR3 spells CASSTPAGGWETQYF. In nucleotides, the CDR3 is TGTGCCAGCAGTACTCCGGCGGGTGGATGGGAGACCCAGTACTTC.

V is TRBV4-1 and J is TRBJ2-3; TRBD2 matches at 7 bases. This CDR3 is built from 18 residues. J gave up 2 bases and V 3 bases, and 14 bases lay outside the gene matches. Per germline, CDR1 MGHRA and CDR2 YSYEKL. The CDR3 coding sequence is TGCGCCAGCAGCCAGCCCGGGGGGTCCTCCTACTACACAGATACGCAGTATTTT. Residues: CASSQPGGSSYYTDTQYF.